A single sample is the source of the 19 T cell receptor beta chains below, sequenced in a study of blood T cells in healthy people across ages. Then a second PCR, running about 6 to 12 cycles, was carried out with a sample-barcoded 5' primer and a J-beta primer mix. TCRdb re-called the 5' RACE reads through MiXCR, storing one row per CDR3 protein. The table includes 1.5 million to 2 million distinct CDR3 sequences, less than 50% detected once. Sequencing was done on a sample of blood. These receptor sequences come from a woman aged 40 to 49 in good health.

This sequence joins TRBV20-1 and TRBJ2-3, with D unresolved. CDR3 length: 12 amino acids. V was cut by 7 bases and J by 4 bases, with 12 bases left in between. From germline, CDR1 is DFQATT and CDR2 SNEGSKA (reference sequence). The CDR3 loop is CSVGCLPDTQYF. The CDR3 DNA reads TGCAGTGTGGGGTGTCTTCCAGATACGCAGTATTTT.

This clonotype turned up a few times. The V gene is TRBV4-1, the J gene TRBJ2-4; 8 bases agree with TRBD1. This CDR3 has 14 amino acids. CDR1 and CDR2 from the germline V gene are MGHRA and YSYEKL. Trimming cost V 4 bases and J 13 bases; bases outside gene matches: 12. In DNA, the CDR3 is TGCGCCAGCAGCCTACAGGGGGAAGTGAAGGAGCAGTACTTC. This translates into CASSLQGEVKEQYF.

This clonotype was recorded at least ten times. The rearrangement links TRBV9 to TRBJ2-3; D is perhaps TRBD2 (6 bases). This CDR3 has 15 residues. Germline V lookup: CDR1 SGDLS, CDR2 YYNGEE. V lost 2 bases and J lost 0, with 10 bases in between. The CDR3 nucleotides are TGTGCCAGCAGCGTCGGAGGGGCCAGCACAGATACGCAGTATTTT. Translated: CASSVGGASTDTQYF.

This clonotype was counted only a few times. The rearrangement joins TRBV10-3 to TRBJ2-3, with 14 positions matching TRBD2. CDR1 is ENHRY and CDR2 is SYGVKD in the germline V gene. With 7 bases clipped from V and 1 base from J, the junction kept 16 bases outside the gene matches. The CDR3 sequence is 20 residues long. This CDR3 reads CAIKTPTSGGVNLRTDTQYF. CDR3 sequence (DNA): TGTGCCATCAAGACCCCGACTAGCGGGGGGGTCAACCTACGCACAGATACGCAGTATTTT.

This clonotype was counted between two and nine times. This sequence joins TRBV27 and TRBJ2-1, with D perhaps being TRBD1 or TRBD2 (5 bases each). V lost 2 bases and J 8 bases, leaving 7 bases between the germline ends. CDR1 and CDR2 (germline): MNHEY, SMNVEV (reference sequence). The CDR3 covers 12 residues. The CDR3 region has the DNA TGTGCCAGCAGTTTAAGGGGACATGAGCAGTTCTTC. This gives the protein CASSLRGHEQFF.

The chain links TRBV5-1 to TRBJ2-5; D is perhaps TRBD2 (5 bases). The CDR3 has 15 residues. Trimming left V 0 bases short and J 5 bases short, with 14 bases between. The germline V gene has CDR1 SGHRS and CDR2 YFSETQ. The CDR3 loop is CASSLDGMGSETQYF. The CDR3 DNA reads TGCGCCAGCAGCTTGGACGGGATGGGATCGGAGACCCAGTACTTC.

The V and J genes are TRBV29-1 and TRBJ2-1; the D gene could be TRBD1 or TRBD2 (6 bases each). The V gene's germline CDR1 is SQVTM and CDR2 ANQGSEA. The CDR3 length is 15 residues. Trimming removed 1 base at V and 2 bases at J, with 12 bases between. CDR3 in DNA: TGCAGCGTTGAAGGGGGGGCTCGAGCCTACAATGAGCAGTTCTTC. Protein sequence: CSVEGGARAYNEQFF.

This clonotype was observed a handful of times. The chain carries TRBV20-1 and TRBJ2-6, with D unresolved. The germline gives CDR1 DFQATT, CDR2 SNEGSKA (reference sequence). CDR3 length: 14 residues. Deletions cut 3 bases from V and 0 bases from J, with 6 bases between. Here the CDR3 DNA reads TGCAGTGCTAGTGGAATCTCTGGGGCCAACGTCCTGACTTTC. It codes for CSASGISGANVLTF.

Comments on this clonotype: One end of the junction varies from germline; a read error may be responsible. The chain has TRBV5-1 and TRBJ2-2; 10 bases are shared with TRBD2. Per germline, CDR1 SGHRS and CDR2 YFSETQ. The CDR3 runs 17 residues. The chain's CDR3 is CASSWDGLAENTGELFF. As DNA, the CDR3 is TGCGCCAGCAGCTGGGACGGACTAGCGGAGAACACCGGAGAGCTGTTTTTT.

J is TRBJ2-5 and V is TRBV2, with a tentative D call TRBD1 (5 bases). The V end was cut by 1 base, the J end by 5 bases, with 20 bases between. The CDR3 totals 17 residues. The V gene's germline CDR1 is SNHLY and CDR2 FYNNEI. This CDR3 reads CASSEVGRESYDETQYF. CDR3 nucleotide sequence: TGTGCCAGCAGTGAAGTGGGCAGGGAATCGTATGACGAGACCCAGTACTTC. Filled out from reference TRBV2 and TRBJ2-5, the complete variable domain reads EPEVTQTPSHQVTQMGQEVILRCVPISNHLYFYWYRQILGQKVEFLVSFYNNEISEKSEIFDDQFSVERPDGSNFTLKIRSTKLEDSAMYFCASSEVGRESYDETQYFGPGTRLLVL.

J is TRBJ2-5 and V is TRBV5-1; 8 bases are shared with TRBD2. The CDR3 sequence is 17 residues long. Germline-derived CDR1 and CDR2 are SGHRS and YFSETQ. The J segment lost 0 bases and the V segment lost 0 bases, leaving 7 bases of the junction unmatched. DNA for the CDR3: TGCGCCAGCAGCTTGGTTAGGGTAGCGGGGTACCAAGAGACCCAGTACTTC. Translating it yields CASSLVRVAGYQETQYF.

This chain joins TRBV7-2 and TRBJ1-4; 11 nucleotides agree with TRBD1. Germline CDR1 reads SGHTA; CDR2 reads FQGNSA. The CDR3 loop spans 17 amino acids. Trimming took 5 bases from V and 8 from J; bases not matched to a gene: 13. For the CDR3, the DNA is TGTGCCAGCAGCCCCAACATTCGGACAGGGGGCTTGGAAAAACTGTTTTTT. Encoded protein: CASSPNIRTGGLEKLFF.

The rearrangement uses TRBV9 and TRBJ2-5; D possibly corresponds to TRBD2 (6 bases). V dropped 0 bases and J dropped 5 bases, with 8 bases sitting between them. Germline V CDR1 and CDR2: SGDLS, YYNGEE. CDR3 size: 13 residues. The CDR3 loop reads CASSVGLAETQYF. CDR3 DNA: TGTGCCAGCAGCGTAGGTCTAGCGGAGACCCAGTACTTC.

CDR3 DNA sequence: TGCAGCGTCGCCCCGTATAACTACGAGCAGTACTTC. Its protein product is CSVAPYNYEQYF. V and J are TRBV29-1 and TRBJ2-4; D gene unclear. The tail of the sequence fits TRBJ2-7 better, so the J call may be wrong. The CDR3 spans 12 residues. Germline V CDR1 and CDR2: SQVTM, ANQGSEA.

The table lists this clonotype with a few counts. This chain uses TRBV29-1 with TRBJ2-5; the D gene is possibly TRBD1 (5 bases). The germline V gene has CDR1 SQVTM and CDR2 ANQGSEA. V lost 3 bases and J 2 bases, leaving 10 bases between the germline ends. The CDR3 is made up of 13 amino acids. The chain's CDR3 is CSVETDTQETQYF. The CDR3 nucleotides are TGCAGCGTTGAGACGGACACTCAAGAGACCCAGTACTTC.

The chain recombines TRBV6-5 with TRBJ2-4; D may be TRBD1 (7 bases). CDR1 is MNHEY, CDR2 SVGAGI, per germline. V was shortened by 5 bases and J by 13 bases, with 15 bases between the two germline ends. The CDR3 covers 12 residues. CDR3 in amino acids: CASSLQQGRQYF. The CDR3 coding sequence is TGTGCCAGCAGTCTCCAACAGGGGAGGCAGTACTTC.

This clonotype has only a few counts. The V call is TRBV29-1, the J call TRBJ2-7; D is ambiguous. In germline, CDR1 is SQVTM, CDR2 ANQGSEA. The CDR3 has 11 residues. With 7 bases removed from V and 3 bases from J, the gap between germline ends came to 10 bases. In DNA, the CDR3 is TGCAGCGCGCTGGCCATCTACGAGCAGTACTTC. It is translated as CSALAIYEQYF.

This chain joins TRBV20-1 and TRBJ2-3; 15 bases map to TRBD2. With 5 bases clipped from V and 12 bases from J, the junction kept 6 bases outside the gene matches. The CDR3 runs to 13 residues. CDR1 and CDR2 from the germline V gene are DFQATT and SNEGSKA (reference sequence). CDR3 DNA: TGCAGTGCTGCGGGACTAGCGGGGGGTCCTCAGTATTTT. It translates to CSAAGLAGGPQYF.

This chain links TRBV7-2 with TRBJ1-4, with a weak D call TRBD1 (6 bases). The V and J ends lost 7 bases and 3 bases respectively, with 18 bases between them. Germline CDR1 reads SGHTA; CDR2 reads FQGNSA. The CDR3 runs to 16 residues. CDR3 loop: CASTKTGGLANEKLFF. The CDR3 DNA follows: TGTGCCAGCACCAAAACGGGGGGCCTGGCTAATGAAAAACTGTTTTTT. The whole variable domain, filled in from reference TRBV7-2 and TRBJ1-4, reads GAGVSQSPSNKVTEKGKDVELRCDPISGHTALYWYRQSLGQGLEFLIYFQGNSAPDKSGLPSDRFSAERTGGSVSTLTIQRTQQEDSAVYLCASTKTGGLANEKLFFGSGTQLSVL.